This T cell receptor (beta chain) was documented in a study of T cell responses to AZD1222 COVID-19 vaccine. Turning to the study itself: Pooled together were second doses at about 4 or about 12 weeks. Study observations and caveats: White British ancestry dominated among donors, who included more females, and clonal diversity was possibly underestimated. Mapped onto spike, vaccine-associated CD4 TCRs spanned it and were dominant at 160-218 and 743-854.

This CDR3 contains 14 residues. V was trimmed by 5 bases and J by 6 bases, leaving 14 bases between them. The germline gives CDR1 MNHEY, CDR2 SVGAGI. As to this clone: Its antigen is undetermined.

Produced via immunoSEQ multiplex PCR; TCRdb's table is partial and in-frame only. The sample consists of tens of thousands of clones, more than 70% of them appearing once. This rearrangement joins TRBV6-5 to TRBJ1-5, with D possibly matching TRBD1 (6 bases). The sequences come from peripheral blood, collected on day 0 of AZD1222 vaccination. The receptor was isolated from an adult in good health. CDR3 loop: CASSQRQVFQPQHF. In DNA, the CDR3 is TGTGCCAGCAGTCAGAGACAGGTCTTTCAGCCCCAGCATTTT.